This T cell receptor beta chain is drawn from a study of cytomegalovirus exposure and HLA in healthy donors. Study in general: Unique TCRs from HLA-typed donors, 70 million to 85 million of them, were held in an early data release.

A note on this clone: Its target is not known.

Use of 60 Vbeta and 13 Jbeta primers characterized the PCR. Sequencing was performed with immunoSEQ multiplex PCR; in TCRdb, only in-frame clones are kept and a portion is missing. The sample includes 150,000 to 200,000 clones, around 79% of them seen just once. Findings of the study overall: Researchers reported in a later analysis that common viral pathogens appeared linked to several top clusters. Data from an earlier analysis indicated that most TCR beta V segments were productive either about 90% or about 30% of the time.

V was pared by 0 bases and J by 3 bases, with 5 bases of the junction left unmatched. Germline CDR1 MGHRA, CDR2 YSYEKL. This CDR3 is 15 amino acids long. The material sequenced was PBMCs. This TCR was recovered from a woman between 45 and 65 years old in good health and CMV-seropositive. The chain is built from TRBV4-1 and TRBJ2-7, with 7 bases aligning to TRBD1. DNA of the CDR3: TGCGCCAGCAGCCAAGATGGGGACAGTTTCTACGAGCAGTACTTC. Translated: CASSQDGDSFYEQYF.